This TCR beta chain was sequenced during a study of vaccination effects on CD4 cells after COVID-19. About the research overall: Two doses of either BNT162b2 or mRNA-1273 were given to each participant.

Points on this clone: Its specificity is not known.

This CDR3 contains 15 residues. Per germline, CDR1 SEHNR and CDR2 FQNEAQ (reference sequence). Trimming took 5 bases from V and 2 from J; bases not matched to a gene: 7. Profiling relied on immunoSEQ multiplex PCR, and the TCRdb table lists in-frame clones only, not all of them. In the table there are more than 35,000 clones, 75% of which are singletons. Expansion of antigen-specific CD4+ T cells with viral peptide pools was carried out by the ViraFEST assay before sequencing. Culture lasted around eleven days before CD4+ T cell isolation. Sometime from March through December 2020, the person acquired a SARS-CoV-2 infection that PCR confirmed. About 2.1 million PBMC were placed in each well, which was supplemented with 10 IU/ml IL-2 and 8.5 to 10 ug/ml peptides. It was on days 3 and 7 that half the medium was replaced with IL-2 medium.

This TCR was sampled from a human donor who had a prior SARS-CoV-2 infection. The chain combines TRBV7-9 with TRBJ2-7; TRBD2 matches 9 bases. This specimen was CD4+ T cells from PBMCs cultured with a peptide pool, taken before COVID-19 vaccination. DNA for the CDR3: TGTGCCAGCAGCAGCCGCGCGGGGGGGCCCTACGAGCAGTACTTC. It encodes CASSSRAGGPYEQYF.